The 10 T cell receptor beta chains below were found in one sample sequenced in a study of blood T cell repertoires in COVID-19. Assay: immunoSEQ multiplex PCR; the TCRdb copy retains only in-frame clones and omits some. In the table there are under 60,000 clones, 89% of which are singletons. Sequencing input: peripheral blood. Receptors originate from a man between 60 and 75 years old with acute or convalescent COVID-19.

The rearrangement links TRBV2 to TRBJ1-6; possibly TRBD1 for D (6 bases). The CDR3 has 16 residues. Germline lookup yields CDR1 SNHLY and CDR2 FYNNEI. The ends were cut back, 6 bases at V and 6 bases at J, with 18 bases in the middle. The CDR3 bases are TGTGCCAGCAGCCGGGAGGGGGGCTCCATTAATTCACCCCTCCACTTT. Protein: CASSREGGSINSPLHF.

This chain uses TRBV27 with TRBJ2-7; 10 nucleotides align to TRBD1. The CDR3 spans 14 residues. Germline lookup yields CDR1 MNHEY and CDR2 SMNVEV (reference sequence). The trim removed 7 bases at V and 5 bases at J, leaving 8 bases unmatched. CDR3 nucleotides: TGTGCCAGCAAGGGGACAGGGGACGGGAACGAGCAGTACTTC. As protein: CASKGTGDGNEQYF.

The J gene is TRBJ2-7, the V gene TRBV5-1; 7 bases line up with TRBD2. Germline CDR1 SGHRS, CDR2 YFSETQ. V trimming: 4 bases; J trimming: 3 bases; junction bases outside the gene matches: 4. The CDR3 sequence is 13 residues long. CDR3: CASSTRDYYEQYF. The CDR3 DNA sequence: TGCGCCAGCAGCACCCGGGACTACTACGAGCAGTACTTC.

This chain links TRBV7-9 with TRBJ1-2; 7 nucleotides match TRBD1. CDR1 SEHNR and CDR2 FQNEAQ come from the germline V gene (reference sequence). CDR3 length: 15 amino acids. The V gene end was trimmed by 5 bases and the J gene end by 1 base; junction bases not matched to a gene: 7. CDR3 DNA: TGTGCCAGCAGCGCCCGGGACAGCTTTAACTATGGCTACACCTTC. This translates into CASSARDSFNYGYTF.

The chain carries TRBV3-1 (or the pseudogene TRBV3-2) and TRBJ1-2, with 8 bases identical to TRBD1. The J segment lost 8 bases and the V segment lost 5 bases, leaving 7 bases of the junction unmatched. Per germline, CDR1 LGHDT and CDR2 YNNKEL (reference sequence). CDR3 length equals 13 residues. In DNA form, the CDR3 reads TGTGCCAGCAGCAATCAGGGGGCACAGGGCTACACCTTC. This codes for CASSNQGAQGYTF.

The V gene is TRBV7-9, the J gene TRBJ2-3; D remains ambiguous. This CDR3 region has 17 residues. Trimming removed 1 base at V and 3 bases at J, with 17 bases between. Germline CDR1 and CDR2: SEHNR and FQNEAQ (reference sequence). The CDR3 region is CASSLGIGVSETDTQYF. The CDR3 coding sequence is TGTGCCAGCAGCTTAGGGATAGGAGTATCGGAGACAGATACGCAGTATTTT.

The chain is built from TRBV18 and TRBJ1-3, with D possibly TRBD1 on 5 matching bases. V shed 3 bases and J shed 8 bases, with 11 bases lying between them. The CDR3 runs 13 residues. Germline CDR1 KGHSH, CDR2 LQKENI. The CDR3 is CASSPGLDYTIYF. CDR3 DNA sequence: TGTGCCAGCTCACCGGGACTGGATTACACCATATATTTT.

In the case of this clone: Compared with germline, one end of the junction differs, possibly owing to a read error. This CDR3 is CASSLGAHTEAFF. In DNA, the CDR3 is TGTGCCAGCAGTTTGGGAGCTCACACTGAAGCTTTCTTT. The chain links TRBV5-6 to TRBJ1-1; D is unresolved. CDR3 length: 13 amino acids. CDR1 and CDR2 (germline): SGHDT, YYEEEE.

V usage is TRBV19 and J usage is TRBJ2-1; possibly TRBD2 for D (5 bases). V was pared by 4 bases and J by 4 bases, with 11 bases between. This CDR3 is 14 amino acids long. Germline CDR1 LNHDA, CDR2 SQIVND (reference sequence). CDR3 sequence (DNA): TGTGCCAGTAGTACAGGCGAGCGGTACAATGAGCAGTTCTTC. Amino acids: CASSTGERYNEQFF.

This chain joins TRBV5-4 and TRBJ1-5, with 8 bases lining up with TRBD1. CDR3 length equals 14 residues. Looked up from germline, CDR1 is SGHNT and CDR2 is YYREEE (reference sequence). J was trimmed by 5 bases and V by 4 bases; bases with no gene match: 5. CDR3 in DNA: TGTGCCAGCAGCCCAGGGGGCATGGATCAGCCCCAGCATTTT. Its translation is CASSPGGMDQPQHF.